These T cell receptor beta chains were read from a single sample in a study of shared clonotypes between healthy human individuals. The protocol was immunoSEQ multiplex PCR, while the TCRdb copy is restricted to in-frame clones and leaves out a portion. In the table there are about 2.2 million clones, over 85% of which are singletons. Sample: naive CD8+ T cells from PBMCs. Source of these receptors: a man aged 18 to 30 in good health. Some clones in this sample may be carry-over from other donors' samples. Both conserved end residues are part of each CDR3. A D gene is named only where the DNA matches it firmly. Only some rows state a clone size, as once, few, many or a class for expanded clones.

size: -
J: TRBJ2-1
V: TRBV19
D: -
DNA: TGTGCCAGTAGTACCCCCCAGGCTGCGGCCAATGAGCAGTTCTTC
CDR3: CASSTPQAAANEQFF

size: -
J: TRBJ2-5
V: TRBV14
D: TRBD2
DNA: TGTGCCAGCAGCCTCGAGCGGGGGGGCAGGGAGACCCAGTACTTC
CDR3: CASSLERGGRETQYF

size: -
J: TRBJ1-1
V: TRBV19
D: TRBD1
DNA: TGTGCCAGTAGCCCATATTGGGACAGGGGCCCCAACACTGAAGCTTTCTTT
CDR3: CASSPYWDRGPNTEAFF

size: -
J: TRBJ2-1
V: TRBV6-1
D: TRBD2
DNA: TGTGCCAGCAGTGAAAGAGCGGGACTAGCCTACAATGAGCAGTTCTTC
CDR3: CASSERAGLAYNEQFF

size: -
J: TRBJ1-1
V: TRBV29-1
D: -
DNA: TGCAGCGTTGGCACGTCGAACACTGAAGCTTTCTTT
CDR3: CSVGTSNTEAFF

size: -
J: TRBJ2-1
V: TRBV5-4
D: -
DNA: TGTGCCAGCAGCTCTTCCACACGGCATGAGCAGTTCTTC
CDR3: CASSSSTRHEQFF

size: few
J: TRBJ2-2
V: TRBV10-1
D: -
DNA: TGCGCCAGCAGTGAGAGAGGCGGGGAGCTGTTTTTT
CDR3: CASSERGGELFF

size: -
J: TRBJ1-2
V: TRBV19
D: TRBD1
DNA: TGTGCCAGTAGCCCTGGGACAGCCTTTAACTATGGCTACACCTTC
CDR3: CASSPGTAFNYGYTF

size: -
J: TRBJ2-7
V: TRBV4-2
D: -
DNA: TGTGCCAGCAGCCAAGTGGACACGAGCTCCTACGAGCAGTACTTC
CDR3: CASSQVDTSSYEQYF

size: -
J: TRBJ2-7
V: TRBV6-5
D: TRBD1
DNA: TGTGCCAGCAGTTGGGGACAGGGCGCCACCTACGAGCAGTACTTC
CDR3: CASSWGQGATYEQYF

size: -
J: TRBJ2-2
V: TRBV9
D: -
DNA: TGTGCCAGCAGCGTAGGAACTACCAACACCGGGGAGCTGTTTTTT
CDR3: CASSVGTTNTGELFF

size: -
J: TRBJ2-7
V: TRBV27
D: -
DNA: TGTGCCAGCAGTTTTGGGGGGACAGTTCCCTACGAGCAGTACTTC
CDR3: CASSFGGTVPYEQYF

size: -
J: TRBJ2-7
V: TRBV7-6
D: -
DNA: TGTGCCAGCAGCTCGAGCGGGACAGGCAACGAGCAGTACTTC
CDR3: CASSSSGTGNEQYF

size: -
J: TRBJ2-4
V: TRBV7-9
D: TRBD1
DNA: TGTGCCAGCAGCACCACCGGGACAGGGCGCAAAAACATTCAGTACTTC
CDR3: CASSTTGTGRKNIQYF

size: -
J: TRBJ2-7
V: TRBV6-4
D: TRBD1
DNA: TGTGCCAGCTTCCGGGACAGGAACTCCTACGAGCAGTACTTC
CDR3: CASFRDRNSYEQYF

size: -
J: TRBJ1-1
V: TRBV5-1
D: -
DNA: TGCGCCAGCAGCTTGGGTAGGGTCATGAACACTGAAGCTTTCTTT
CDR3: CASSLGRVMNTEAFF

size: -
J: TRBJ2-3
V: TRBV4-3
D: -
DNA: TGCGCCAGCAGCCAAGGGGTCCGACGTGCGGCAGATACGCAGTATTTT
CDR3: CASSQGVRRAADTQYF

size: -
J: TRBJ2-7
V: TRBV6-4
D: TRBD2
DNA: TGTGCCAGCAGTGAACTAGCGGGAGGCCTGGAGCAGTACTTC
CDR3: CASSELAGGLEQYF

size: -
J: TRBJ1-4
V: TRBV28
D: TRBD1
DNA: TGTGCCAGCAGTTCCCGTTATGAACAGGGGAATGAAAAACTGTTTTTT
CDR3: CASSSRYEQGNEKLFF

size: -
J: TRBJ2-5
V: TRBV18
D: -
DNA: TGTGCCAGCTCACATGGAACCAGGGTCCAAGAGACCCAGTACTTC
CDR3: CASSHGTRVQETQYF

size: -
J: TRBJ1-1
V: TRBV7-9
D: TRBD1
DNA: TGTGCCAGCAGCGGGGAAACCGGGACAGGGGGGATAGCTGAAGCTTTCTTT
CDR3: CASSGETGTGGIAEAFF

size: -
J: TRBJ1-1
V: TRBV4-3
D: -
DNA: TGCGCCAGCAGCCAAGGAGGGCAGGGTTCCACTGAAGCTTTCTTT
CDR3: CASSQGGQGSTEAFF

size: -
J: TRBJ2-7
V: TRBV27
D: TRBD1
DNA: TGTGCCAGCAGTAACGACAGGGTGGTTTGGTACGAGCAGTACTTC
CDR3: CASSNDRVVWYEQYF

size: -
J: TRBJ1-1
V: TRBV5-1
D: -
DNA: TGCGCCAGCAGCTTGGCCGGGGGACGAACTGAAGCTTTCTTT
CDR3: CASSLAGGRTEAFF

size: -
J: TRBJ2-7
V: TRBV27
D: TRBD1
DNA: TGTGCCAGCAGTTTCCGAGACAGGGGCTACGAGCAGTACTTC
CDR3: CASSFRDRGYEQYF

size: -
J: TRBJ1-1
V: TRBV28
D: -
DNA: TGTGCCAGCAGTTTATTAACCGGGGGGGTCACTGAAGCTTTCTTT
CDR3: CASSLLTGGVTEAFF

size: -
J: TRBJ2-7
V: TRBV4-1
D: -
DNA: TGCGCCAGCAGCCAAGGCTTAACAGGGTCCGAGCAGTACTTC
CDR3: CASSQGLTGSEQYF

size: -
J: TRBJ1-1
V: TRBV9
D: -
DNA: TGTGCCAGCAGCGATCTGGGGGTACCCACTGAAGCTTTCTTT
CDR3: CASSDLGVPTEAFF

size: -
J: TRBJ1-4
V: TRBV5-3
D: -
DNA: TGTGCCAGAAGCGAGGAAGCTTGGACGGGGAATGCAACTAATGAAAAACTGTTTTTT
CDR3: CARSEEAWTGNATNEKLFF

size: once
J: TRBJ2-5
V: TRBV7-2
D: -
DNA: TGTGCCAGCAGCTCCAGACAGAACCAAGAGACCCAGTACTTC
CDR3: CASSSRQNQETQYF

size: -
J: TRBJ1-1
V: TRBV28
D: -
DNA: TGTGCCAGCAGTCGGGCGAGAGGGTCGGACACTGAAGCTTTCTTT
CDR3: CASSRARGSDTEAFF

size: -
J: TRBJ2-7
V: TRBV7-9
D: -
DNA: TGTGCCAGCAGCTCCGGGGCGTCCGAGCAGTACTTC
CDR3: CASSSGASEQYF

size: -
J: TRBJ2-7
V: TRBV5-6
D: -
DNA: TGTGCCAGCAGCTTGGGGGGCAGCTCCTACGAGCAGTACTTC
CDR3: CASSLGGSSYEQYF

size: -
J: TRBJ1-1
V: TRBV27
D: -
DNA: TGTGCCAGCAGTCCTCTCGCGGTCTCTGAAGCTTTCTTT
CDR3: CASSPLAVSEAFF

size: -
J: TRBJ1-1
V: TRBV29-1
D: -
DNA: TGCAGCGTTGATTTAGGGGGAACTGAAGCTTTCTTT
CDR3: CSVDLGGTEAFF

size: -
J: TRBJ2-6
V: TRBV5-1
D: TRBD1
DNA: TGCGCCAGCAGCCCTACGCCAGGGGGAAAGTCTGGGGCCAACGTCCTGACTTTC
CDR3: CASSPTPGGKSGANVLTF

size: -
J: TRBJ2-1
V: TRBV27
D: TRBD2
DNA: TGTGCCAGCTTTGGGCGGGAGGGGTCGTACAATGAGCAGTTCTTC
CDR3: CASFGREGSYNEQFF

size: few
J: TRBJ1-1
V: TRBV7-8
D: -
DNA: TGTGCCAGCAGCGACAATCTGAACACTGAAGCTTTCTTT
CDR3: CASSDNLNTEAFF

size: -
J: TRBJ2-5
V: TRBV10-2
D: -
DNA: TGCGCCAGCAGTGATCTAGCCGGAGAGACCCAGTACTTC
CDR3: CASSDLAGETQYF

size: -
J: TRBJ1-5
V: TRBV7-8
D: TRBD1
DNA: TGTGCCAGCAGCCCAAGGGACAGCAAAGCTTATAGCAATCAGCCCCAGCATTTT
CDR3: CASSPRDSKAYSNQPQHF

size: -
J: TRBJ2-5
V: TRBV6-1
D: -
DNA: TGTGCCAGCAGTGAATTTAGGCCTGTTGTACAAGAGACCCAGTACTTC
CDR3: CASSEFRPVVQETQYF

size: -
J: TRBJ2-5
V: TRBV7-9
D: -
DNA: TGTGCCAGCAGCCCGACCCTGGAGACCCAGTACTTC
CDR3: CASSPTLETQYF

size: -
J: TRBJ2-6
V: TRBV10-1
D: TRBD1
DNA: TGCGCGAGACAGGGGTCTGGGGCCAACGTCCTGACTTTC
CDR3: CARQGSGANVLTF

size: once
J: TRBJ1-5
V: TRBV6-5
D: TRBD1
DNA: TGTGCCAGCAGGTTGACAGGGGATACCAATCAGCCCCAGCATTTT
CDR3: CASRLTGDTNQPQHF

size: once
J: TRBJ2-1
V: TRBV5-4
D: TRBD2
DNA: TGTGCCAGCAGCCTGACCGTAGCGGGGGAAACCGATGAGCAGTTCTTC
CDR3: CASSLTVAGETDEQFF

size: -
J: TRBJ1-3
V: TRBV4-3
D: TRBD1
DNA: TGCGCCAGCAGCCGAGCGGTCAGGGACAGCTTTGGAAACACCATATATTTT
CDR3: CASSRAVRDSFGNTIYF

size: once
J: TRBJ2-1
V: TRBV5-1
D: -
DNA: TGCGCCAGCAGCTTGGTTCCAGCGGGCCGCTCCTACAATGAGCAGTTCTTC
CDR3: CASSLVPAGRSYNEQFF

size: -
J: TRBJ1-2
V: TRBV4-1
D: -
DNA: TGCGCCAGCAGCCAAGGGACTAACTATGGCTACACCTTC
CDR3: CASSQGTNYGYTF

size: once
J: TRBJ2-3
V: TRBV6-9
D: -
DNA: TGTGCCAGCAGGCCAAGATCGACAGCGTTGGACAATACGCAGTATTTT
CDR3: CASRPRSTALDNTQYF

size: -
J: TRBJ1-5
V: TRBV6-5
D: -
DNA: TGTGCCAGCAGTTTCTGTTGGGGGGGGCCCATTCAGCCCCAGCATTTT
CDR3: CASSFCWGGPIQPQHF

size: -
J: TRBJ2-7
V: TRBV28
D: TRBD1
DNA: TGTGCCAGCAGTTCCCCCATGTTGGACAGGGGGGACGAGCAGTACTTC
CDR3: CASSSPMLDRGDEQYF

size: -
J: TRBJ2-3
V: TRBV25-1
D: -
DNA: TGTGCCAGCAGTGGTGGGGGTTCCTCAGATACGCAGTATTTT
CDR3: CASSGGGSSDTQYF